This TCR beta chain was observed in a study of regulatory T cells in long-lasting Graves disease. Background on the study: For under 3 months, newly diagnosed Graves' patients had been taking antithyroid drugs. Findings and caveats of the study: Among the persistent patients, 2,741 public clonotypes were shared, more than the roughly 970 shared among new patients.

Specified time point: newly diagnosed GD, antithyroid drugs for less than 3 months. PBMCs provided the RNA from which the TCR library was made. Relying on iRepertoire HTBI primers and Arm-PCR of CDR3 regions, the team built TCR beta libraries. TCRdb processed the multiplex PCR reads anew with MiXCR; each CDR3 protein has one entry. This sample yields over 500,000 distinct CDR3 sequences, of which roughly 16% are seen a single time; about 12% belongs to the top ten. In regard to this clonotype: Its specificity is not known.

With 3 bases clipped from V and 3 bases from J, the junction kept 9 bases outside the gene matches. Germline V gives CDR1 DFQATT, CDR2 SNEGSKA (reference sequence). The CDR3 loop spans 15 amino acids. These records were also assigned to another study, of T cells in Graves' hyperthyroidism and ophthalmopathy.

The receptor's source is a man between 18 and 29 years old with Graves disease. Sequenced here: peripheral blood mononuclear cells (PBMCs), sampled at new diagnosis, from a patient treated with antithyroid drugs. The chain couples TRBV20-1 to TRBJ1-2, with TRBD1 matching over 8 bases. Written as DNA, the CDR3 is TGCAGTGCTAGCGACTTCCAGGGGGCGGACTATGGCTACACCTTC. Protein sequence: CSASDFQGADYGYTF.